The clone carrying this T cell receptor beta chain has just a few counts. The genes are named according to mouse. The read gets to within 1 residue of the CDR3 end, and the germline J gene fills in the rest. These data are taken from a study of tissue T cells after allogeneic stem cell transplantation. Described time point: mouse harvest day 14 after allogeneic transplant. The graft held 10^6 splenic CD5+ T cells and 10^7 T-cell-depleted bone marrow cells. Clones were sequenced by immunoSEQ multiplex PCR, and TCRdb holds only the in-frame ones, with some missing. This sample has 3,100 or so clones; around 45% occur once, and the top ten carry approximately 32%. Germline V lookup: CDR1 MSHET, CDR2 SYDVDS. The V end was cut by 3 bases, the J end by 7 bases, with 6 bases between. The CDR3 sequence is 11 residues long.

The sequenced sample consisted of gut tissue. The rearrangement uses TRBV29 and TRBJ1-1; D is uncertain. This TCR came from a female BALB/c mouse given C57BL/6 T cells with graft-versus-host disease after an allogeneic hematopoietic cell transplant. The CDR3 loop reads CASSFWGEVFF. The covered CDR3 bases are TGTGCTAGCAGTTTCTGGGGAGAAGTCTTC.